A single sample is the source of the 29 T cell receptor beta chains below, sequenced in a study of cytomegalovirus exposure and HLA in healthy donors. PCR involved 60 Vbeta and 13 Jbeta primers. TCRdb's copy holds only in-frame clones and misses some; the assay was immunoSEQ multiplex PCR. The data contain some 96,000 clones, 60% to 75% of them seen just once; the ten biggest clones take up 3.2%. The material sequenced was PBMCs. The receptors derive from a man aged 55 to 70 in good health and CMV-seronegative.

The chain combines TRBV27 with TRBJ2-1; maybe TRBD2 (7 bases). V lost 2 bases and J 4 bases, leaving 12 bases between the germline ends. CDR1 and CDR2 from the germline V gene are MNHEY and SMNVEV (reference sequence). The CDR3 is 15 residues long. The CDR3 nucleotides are TGTGCCAGCAGTTTAGGGGGGGGGCTTTACAATGAGCAGTTCTTC. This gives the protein CASSLGGGLYNEQFF.

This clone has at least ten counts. This CDR3 is CASSPLAGSFYNSPLHF. The CDR3 DNA reads as TGTGCCAGCAGTCCCCTCGCGGGAAGCTTTTATAATTCACCCCTCCACTTT. This chain uses TRBV7-9 with TRBJ1-6, with D uncertain. V dropped 6 bases and J dropped 4 bases, with 19 bases sitting between them. CDR3 size: 17 residues. Germline V gene lookup returns CDR1 SEHNR and CDR2 FQNEAQ (reference sequence).

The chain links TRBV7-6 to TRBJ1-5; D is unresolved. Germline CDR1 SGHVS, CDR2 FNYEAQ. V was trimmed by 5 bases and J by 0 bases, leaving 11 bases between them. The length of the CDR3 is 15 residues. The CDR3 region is CASSPSLNSNQPQHF. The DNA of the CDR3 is TGTGCCAGCAGCCCGAGCCTCAATAGCAATCAGCCCCAGCATTTT.

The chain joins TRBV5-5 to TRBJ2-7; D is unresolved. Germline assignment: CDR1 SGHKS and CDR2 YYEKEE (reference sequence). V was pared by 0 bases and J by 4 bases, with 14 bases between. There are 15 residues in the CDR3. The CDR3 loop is CASSLVAKNPYEQYF. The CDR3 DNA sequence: TGTGCCAGCAGCTTGGTGGCAAAGAATCCTTACGAGCAGTACTTC.

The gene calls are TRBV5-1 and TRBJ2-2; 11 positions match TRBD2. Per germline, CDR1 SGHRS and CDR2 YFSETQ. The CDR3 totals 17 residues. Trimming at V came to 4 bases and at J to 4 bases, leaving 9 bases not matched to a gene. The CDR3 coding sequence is TGCGCCAGCAGCGTCCCCACTAGCGGGGGTACCACCGGGGAGCTGTTTTTT. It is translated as CASSVPTSGGTTGELFF.

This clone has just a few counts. The CDR3 coding sequence is TGTGCCAGCAGTTTGACAGCCGGTGAAGCTTTCTTT. Encoded protein: CASSLTAGEAFF. The rearrangement links TRBV28 to TRBJ1-1; possibly TRBD1 for D (5 bases). The ends were cut back, 3 bases at V and 7 bases at J, with 9 bases in the middle. The germline CDR1 and CDR2 sequences are MDHEN and SYDVKM. This CDR3 comprises 12 residues. Full variable domain (missing parts from reference TRBV28 and TRBJ1-1): DVKVTQSSRYLVKRTGEKVFLECVQDMDHENMFWYRQDPGLGLRLIYFSYDVKMKEKGDIPEGYSVSREKKERFSLILESASTNQTSMYLCASSLTAGEAFFGQGTRLTVV.

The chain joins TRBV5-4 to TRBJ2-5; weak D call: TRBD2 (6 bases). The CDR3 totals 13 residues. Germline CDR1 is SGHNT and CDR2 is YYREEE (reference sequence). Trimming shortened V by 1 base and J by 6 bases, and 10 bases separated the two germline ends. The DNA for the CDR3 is TGTGCCAGCAGCTTGTGGGGGGAGAAGACCCAGTACTTC. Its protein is CASSLWGEKTQYF.

In nucleotides, the CDR3 is TGTGCCAGCAGTCCCCGGTTCCAGGGCCACGAGCAGTACTTC. Its protein is CASSPRFQGHEQYF. This chain connects TRBV6-5 to TRBJ2-7; D is perhaps TRBD1 (5 bases). Germline CDR1 and CDR2: MNHEY and SVGAGI. V was shortened by 5 bases and J by 5 bases, with 16 bases between the two germline ends. The CDR3 is 14 amino acids.

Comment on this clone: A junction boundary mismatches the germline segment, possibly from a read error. CDR3 DNA sequence: TGTGCCAGCGGTGAGTCATTACAGGGGGCGGGGTATAGCAATCAGCCCCAGCATTTT. It encodes CASGESLQGAGYSNQPQHF. The V gene is TRBV2, the J gene TRBJ1-5; 9 bases are a match to TRBD1. The CDR3 totals 19 residues. Germline V gives CDR1 SNHLY, CDR2 FYNNEI.

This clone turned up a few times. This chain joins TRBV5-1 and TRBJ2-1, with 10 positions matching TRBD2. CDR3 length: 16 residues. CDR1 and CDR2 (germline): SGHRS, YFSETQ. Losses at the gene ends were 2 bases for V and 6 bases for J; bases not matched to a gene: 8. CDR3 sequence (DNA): TGCGCCAGCAGCTTCCTAGCGGGAGTAAATGGCAATGAGCAGTTCTTC. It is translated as CASSFLAGVNGNEQFF.

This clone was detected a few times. DNA for the CDR3: TGTGCCAGCAGTCCCATCGGGGGGAGTGGCAATGAGCAGTTCTTC. This translates into CASSPIGGSGNEQFF. V and J are TRBV27 and TRBJ2-1, with 7 bases that match TRBD2. Germline-derived CDR1 and CDR2 are MNHEY and SMNVEV (reference sequence). The trim removed 5 bases at V and 6 bases at J, leaving 10 bases unmatched. This CDR3 has 15 residues.

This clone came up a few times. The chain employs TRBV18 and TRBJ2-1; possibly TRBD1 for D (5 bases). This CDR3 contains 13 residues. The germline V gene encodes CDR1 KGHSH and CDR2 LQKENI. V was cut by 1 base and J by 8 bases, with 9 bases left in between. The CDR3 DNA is TGTGCCAGCTCACCACGCGTCAGGGATGAGCAGTTCTTC. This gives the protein CASSPRVRDEQFF.

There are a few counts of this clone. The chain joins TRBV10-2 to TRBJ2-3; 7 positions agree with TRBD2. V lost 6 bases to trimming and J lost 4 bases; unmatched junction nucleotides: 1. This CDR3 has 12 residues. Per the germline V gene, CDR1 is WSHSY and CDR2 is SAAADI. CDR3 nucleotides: TGCGCCAGCAGGGGAGGGCCAGATACGCAGTATTTT. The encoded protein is CASRGGPDTQYF.

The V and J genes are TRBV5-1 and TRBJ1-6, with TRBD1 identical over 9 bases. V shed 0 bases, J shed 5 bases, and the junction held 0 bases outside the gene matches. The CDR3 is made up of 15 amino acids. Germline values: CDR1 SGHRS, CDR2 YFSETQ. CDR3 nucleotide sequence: TGCGCCAGCAGCTTGGGGGACAGGGATAATTCACCCCTCCACTTT. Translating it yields CASSLGDRDNSPLHF.

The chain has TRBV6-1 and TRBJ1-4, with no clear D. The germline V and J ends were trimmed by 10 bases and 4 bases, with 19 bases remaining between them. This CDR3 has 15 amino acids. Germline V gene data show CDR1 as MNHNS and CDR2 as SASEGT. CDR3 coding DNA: TGTGCCACCATGGTAGCCGGCAGCAATAATGAAAAACTGTTTTTT. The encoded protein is CATMVAGSNNEKLFF.

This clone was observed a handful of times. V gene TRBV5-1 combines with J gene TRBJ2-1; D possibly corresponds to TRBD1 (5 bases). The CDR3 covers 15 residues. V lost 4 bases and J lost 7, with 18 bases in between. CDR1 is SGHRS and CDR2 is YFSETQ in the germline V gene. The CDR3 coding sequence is TGCGCCAGCAGCCCCTCTAGGGGCGCGTGGAATGAGCAGTTCTTC. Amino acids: CASSPSRGAWNEQFF.

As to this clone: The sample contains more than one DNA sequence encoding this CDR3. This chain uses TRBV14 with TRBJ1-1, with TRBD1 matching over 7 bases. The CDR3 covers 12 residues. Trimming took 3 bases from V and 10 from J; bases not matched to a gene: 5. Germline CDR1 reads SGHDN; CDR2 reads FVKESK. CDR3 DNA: TGTGCCAGCAGCCAGGGACAGCCTGGAGCTTTCTTT. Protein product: CASSQGQPGAFF.

For the CDR3, the DNA is TGCGCCAGCAACCGGGACACTAACACCGGGGAGCTGTTTTTT. Its translation is CASNRDTNTGELFF. The V gene is TRBV5-1, the J gene TRBJ2-2; TRBD1 is a possible D gene (6 bases). This CDR3 spans 14 amino acids. CDR1 SGHRS and CDR2 YFSETQ come from the germline V gene. V lost 6 bases and J 2 bases, leaving 11 bases between the germline ends.

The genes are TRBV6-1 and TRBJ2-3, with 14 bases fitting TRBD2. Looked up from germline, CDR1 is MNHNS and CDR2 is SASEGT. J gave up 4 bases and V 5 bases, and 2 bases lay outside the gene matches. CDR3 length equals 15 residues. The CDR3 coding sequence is TGTGCCAGCAGTTGGACTAGCGGGGGGCCAGATACGCAGTATTTT. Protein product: CASSWTSGGPDTQYF.

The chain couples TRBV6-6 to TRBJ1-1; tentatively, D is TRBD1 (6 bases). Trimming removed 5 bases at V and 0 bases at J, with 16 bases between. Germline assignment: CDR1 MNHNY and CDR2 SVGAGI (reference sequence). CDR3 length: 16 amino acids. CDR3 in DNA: TGTGCCAGCAGTCCCATGAGGGGGGGCATGAACACTGAAGCTTTCTTT. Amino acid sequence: CASSPMRGGMNTEAFF.

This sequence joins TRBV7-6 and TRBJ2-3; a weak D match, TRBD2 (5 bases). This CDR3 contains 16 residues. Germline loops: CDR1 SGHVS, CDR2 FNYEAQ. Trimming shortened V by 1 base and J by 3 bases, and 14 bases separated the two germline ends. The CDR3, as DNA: TGTGCCAGCAGCTTAGGCTCTAGCTCCGGGACAGATACGCAGTATTTT. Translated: CASSLGSSSGTDTQYF.

The chain's CDR3 is CASSPSGPYNEQFF. The CDR3 DNA is TGTGCCAGCAGCCCTTCAGGGCCTTACAATGAGCAGTTCTTC. The V and J genes are TRBV11-2 and TRBJ2-1, with D tentatively TRBD1 (5 bases). The CDR3 is 14 amino acids. The V gene's germline CDR1 is SGHAT and CDR2 FQNNGV. Deletions cut 5 bases from V and 4 bases from J, with 12 bases between.

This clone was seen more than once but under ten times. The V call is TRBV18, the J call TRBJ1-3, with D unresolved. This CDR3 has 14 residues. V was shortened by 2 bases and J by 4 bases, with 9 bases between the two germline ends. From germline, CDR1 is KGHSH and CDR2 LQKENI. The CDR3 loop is CASSPLAEGNTIYF. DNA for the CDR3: TGTGCCAGCTCACCATTGGCGGAAGGAAACACCATATATTTT. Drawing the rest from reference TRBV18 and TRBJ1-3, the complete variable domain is NAGVMQNPRHLVRRRGQEARLRCSPMKGHSHVYWYRQLPEEGLKFMVYLQKENIIDESGMPKERFSAEFPKEGPSILRIQQVVRGDSAAYFCASSPLAEGNTIYFGEGSWLTVV.

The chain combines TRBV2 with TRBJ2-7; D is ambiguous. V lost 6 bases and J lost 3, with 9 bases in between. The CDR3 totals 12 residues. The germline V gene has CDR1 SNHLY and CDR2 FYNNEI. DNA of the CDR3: TGTGCCAGCAGCAGGCCGTTCTACGAGCAGTACTTC. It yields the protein CASSRPFYEQYF.

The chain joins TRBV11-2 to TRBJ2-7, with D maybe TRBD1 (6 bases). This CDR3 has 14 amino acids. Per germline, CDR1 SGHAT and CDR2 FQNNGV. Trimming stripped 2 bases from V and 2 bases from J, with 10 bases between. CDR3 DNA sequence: TGTGCCAGCAGCTTAAGGCCAGGGGCCTACGAGCAGTACTTC. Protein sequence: CASSLRPGAYEQYF.

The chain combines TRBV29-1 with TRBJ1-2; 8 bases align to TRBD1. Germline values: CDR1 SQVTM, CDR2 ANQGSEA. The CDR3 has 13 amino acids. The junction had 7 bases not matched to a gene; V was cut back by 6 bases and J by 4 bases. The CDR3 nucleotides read TGCAGCGTGGGGACAGGATCAGTCTATGGCTACACCTTC. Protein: CSVGTGSVYGYTF.

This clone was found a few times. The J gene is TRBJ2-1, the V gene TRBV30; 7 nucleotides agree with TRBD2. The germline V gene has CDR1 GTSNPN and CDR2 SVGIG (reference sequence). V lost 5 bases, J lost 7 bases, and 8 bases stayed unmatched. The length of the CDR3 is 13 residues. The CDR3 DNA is TGTGCCTGGCTAGCGGATCTTGGGAATGAGCAGTTCTTC. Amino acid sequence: CAWLADLGNEQFF.

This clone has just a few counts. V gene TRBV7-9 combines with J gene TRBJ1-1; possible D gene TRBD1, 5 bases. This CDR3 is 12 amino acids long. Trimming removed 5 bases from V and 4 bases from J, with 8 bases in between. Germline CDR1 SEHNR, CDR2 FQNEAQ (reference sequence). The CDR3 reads CASSPTVTEAFF. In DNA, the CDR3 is TGTGCCAGCAGCCCGACAGTCACTGAAGCTTTCTTT.

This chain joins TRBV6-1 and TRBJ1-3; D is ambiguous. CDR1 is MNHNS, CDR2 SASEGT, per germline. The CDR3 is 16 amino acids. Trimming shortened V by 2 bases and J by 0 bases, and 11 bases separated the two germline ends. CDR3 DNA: TGTGCCAGCAGTGAACTGGCGGATTCCTCTGGAAACACCATATATTTT. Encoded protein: CASSELADSSGNTIYF.